This entry concerns a single T cell receptor beta chain. These data come from a study of blood T cell repertoires in COVID-19. Data came from immunoSEQ multiplex PCR; TCRdb stores just in-frame clones and leaves some out. The top ten hold about 3.5% of the sample, which has about 160,000 clones, approximately 81% seen once. Germline CDR1 reads LNHDA; CDR2 reads SQIVND (reference sequence). V was cut by 5 bases and J by 2 bases, with 13 bases left in between. The CDR3 contains 14 residues. This chain links TRBV19 with TRBJ2-7; perhaps TRBD2 as D (6 bases). This TCR came from a human donor with acute or convalescent COVID-19. The donor label of this sample is uncertain. Source material: peripheral blood. This CDR3 is CASSPRDFTYEQYF. The DNA for the CDR3 is TGTGCCAGTAGTCCCCGGGACTTTACCTACGAGCAGTACTTC.